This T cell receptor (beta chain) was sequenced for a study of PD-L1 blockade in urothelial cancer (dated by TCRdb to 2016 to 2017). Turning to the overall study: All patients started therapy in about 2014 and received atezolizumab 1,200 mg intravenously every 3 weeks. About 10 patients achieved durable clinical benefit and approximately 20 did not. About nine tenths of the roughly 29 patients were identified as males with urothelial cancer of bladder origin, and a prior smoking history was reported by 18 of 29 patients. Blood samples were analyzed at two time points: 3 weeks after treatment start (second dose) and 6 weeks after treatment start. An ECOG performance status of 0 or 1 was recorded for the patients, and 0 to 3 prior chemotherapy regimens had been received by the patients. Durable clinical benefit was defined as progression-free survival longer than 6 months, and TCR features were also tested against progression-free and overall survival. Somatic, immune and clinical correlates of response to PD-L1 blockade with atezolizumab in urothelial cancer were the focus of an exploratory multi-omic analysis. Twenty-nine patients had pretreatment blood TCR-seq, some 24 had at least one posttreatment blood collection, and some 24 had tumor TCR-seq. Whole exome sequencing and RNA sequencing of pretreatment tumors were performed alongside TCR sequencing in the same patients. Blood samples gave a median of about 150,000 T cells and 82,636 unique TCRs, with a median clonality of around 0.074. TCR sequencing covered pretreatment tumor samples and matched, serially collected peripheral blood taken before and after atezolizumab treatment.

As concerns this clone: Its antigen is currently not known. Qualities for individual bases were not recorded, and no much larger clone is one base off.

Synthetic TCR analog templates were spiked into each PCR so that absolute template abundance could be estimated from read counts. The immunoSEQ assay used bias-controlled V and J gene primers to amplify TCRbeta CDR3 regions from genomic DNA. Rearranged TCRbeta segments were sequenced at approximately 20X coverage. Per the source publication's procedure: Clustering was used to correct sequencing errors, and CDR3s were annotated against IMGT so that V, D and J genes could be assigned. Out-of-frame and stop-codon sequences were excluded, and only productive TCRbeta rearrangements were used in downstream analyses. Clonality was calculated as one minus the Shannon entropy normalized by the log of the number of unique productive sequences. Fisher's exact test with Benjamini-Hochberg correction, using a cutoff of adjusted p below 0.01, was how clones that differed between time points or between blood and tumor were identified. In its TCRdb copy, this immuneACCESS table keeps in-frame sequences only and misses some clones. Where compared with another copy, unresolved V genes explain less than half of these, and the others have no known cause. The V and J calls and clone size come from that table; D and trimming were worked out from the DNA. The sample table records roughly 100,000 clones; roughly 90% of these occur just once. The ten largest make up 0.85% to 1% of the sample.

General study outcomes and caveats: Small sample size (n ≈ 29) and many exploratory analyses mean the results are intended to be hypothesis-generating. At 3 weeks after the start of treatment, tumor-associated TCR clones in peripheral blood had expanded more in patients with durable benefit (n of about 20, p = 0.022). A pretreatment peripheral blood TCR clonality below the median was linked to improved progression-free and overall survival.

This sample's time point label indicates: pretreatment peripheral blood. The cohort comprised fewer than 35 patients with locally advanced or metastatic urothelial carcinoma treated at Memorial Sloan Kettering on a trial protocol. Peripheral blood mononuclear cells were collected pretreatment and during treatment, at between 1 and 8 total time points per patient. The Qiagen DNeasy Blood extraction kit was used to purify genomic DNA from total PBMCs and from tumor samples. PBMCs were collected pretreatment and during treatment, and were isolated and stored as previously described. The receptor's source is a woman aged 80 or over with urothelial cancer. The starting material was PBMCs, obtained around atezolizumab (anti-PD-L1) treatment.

The CDR3 is CASSFDRVNTEAFF. The DNA sequence reads TGTGCCAGCAGTTTTGACAGGGTGAACACTGAAGCTTTCTTT. Recombination connected TRBV27 to TRBJ1-1; TRBD1 aligns with 7 central bases. V and J are trimmed by 3 bases and 0 bases, and the gene matches miss 1 base of the junction. Inclusive of the bounding cysteine and phenylalanine, the CDR3 is 14 residues long. This entry keeps only the CDR3 DNA: 42 bases, framed from base 1. Taken from the germline V gene (reference sequence), the CDR1 and CDR2 loops are MNHEY and SMNVEV.